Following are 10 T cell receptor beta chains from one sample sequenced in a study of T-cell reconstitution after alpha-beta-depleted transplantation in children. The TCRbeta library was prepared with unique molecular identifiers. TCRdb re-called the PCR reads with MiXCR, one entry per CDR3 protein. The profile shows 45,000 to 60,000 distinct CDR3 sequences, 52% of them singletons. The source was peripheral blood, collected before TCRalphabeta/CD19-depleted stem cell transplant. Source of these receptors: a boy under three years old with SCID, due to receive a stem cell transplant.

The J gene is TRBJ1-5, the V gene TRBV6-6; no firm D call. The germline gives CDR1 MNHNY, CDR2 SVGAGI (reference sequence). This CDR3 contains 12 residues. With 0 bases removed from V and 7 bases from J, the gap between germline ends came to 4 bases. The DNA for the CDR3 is TGTGCCAGCAGTTACTCGAGACAGCCCCAGCATTTT. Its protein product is CASSYSRQPQHF.

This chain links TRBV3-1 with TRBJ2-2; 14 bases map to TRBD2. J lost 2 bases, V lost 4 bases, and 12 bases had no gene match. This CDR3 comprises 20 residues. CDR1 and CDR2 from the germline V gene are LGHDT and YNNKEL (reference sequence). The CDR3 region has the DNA TGTGCCAGCAGCCGAGGGACTAGCGGGGGAGTATCCTTAAACACCGGGGAGCTGTTTTTT. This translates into CASSRGTSGGVSLNTGELFF. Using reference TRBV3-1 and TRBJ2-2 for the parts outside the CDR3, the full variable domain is DTAVSQTPKYLVTQMGNDKSIKCEQNLGHDTMYWYKQDSKKFLKIMFSYNNKELIINETVPNRFSPKSPDKAHLNLHINSLELGDSAVYFCASSRGTSGGVSLNTGELFFGEGSRLTVL.

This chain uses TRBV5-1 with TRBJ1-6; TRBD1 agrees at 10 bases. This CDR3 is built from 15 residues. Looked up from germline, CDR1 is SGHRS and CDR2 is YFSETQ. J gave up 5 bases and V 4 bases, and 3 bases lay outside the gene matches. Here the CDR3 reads CASSPGQGNNSPLHF. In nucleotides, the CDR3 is TGCGCCAGCAGCCCGGGACAGGGGAATAATTCACCCCTCCACTTT.

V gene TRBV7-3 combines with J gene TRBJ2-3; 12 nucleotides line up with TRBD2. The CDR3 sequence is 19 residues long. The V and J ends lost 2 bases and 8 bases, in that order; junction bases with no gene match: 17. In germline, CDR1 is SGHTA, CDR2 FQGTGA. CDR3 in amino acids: CASSLGFTSGGPALGTQYF. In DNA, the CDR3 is TGTGCCAGCAGCTTAGGATTCACTAGCGGGGGGCCGGCCTTAGGTACGCAGTATTTT. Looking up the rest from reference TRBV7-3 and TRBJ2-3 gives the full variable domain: GAGVSQTPSNKVTEKGKYVELRCDPISGHTALYWYRQSLGQGPEFLIYFQGTGAADDSGLPNDRFFAVRPEGSVSTLKIQRTERGDSAVYLCASSLGFTSGGPALGTQYFGPGTRLTVL.

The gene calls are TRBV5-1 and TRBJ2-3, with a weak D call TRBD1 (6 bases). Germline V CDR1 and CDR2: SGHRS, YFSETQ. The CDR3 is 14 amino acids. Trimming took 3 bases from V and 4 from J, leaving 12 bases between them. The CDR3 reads CASSSTGWADTQYF. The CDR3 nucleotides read TGCGCCAGCAGCTCCACAGGGTGGGCAGATACGCAGTATTTT.

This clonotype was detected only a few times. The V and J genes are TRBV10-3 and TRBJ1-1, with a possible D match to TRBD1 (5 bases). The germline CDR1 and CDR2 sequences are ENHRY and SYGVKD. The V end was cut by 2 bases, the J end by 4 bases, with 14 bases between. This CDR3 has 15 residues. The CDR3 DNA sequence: TGTGCCATCAGTGAGAGTGGGGGAATGAGCACTGAAGCTTTCTTT. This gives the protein CAISESGGMSTEAFF.

CDR3 DNA sequence: TGTGCCAGCAGTTCGGACAGGGGGGACGAAAAACTGTTTTTT. Its protein product is CASSSDRGDEKLFF. The J gene is TRBJ1-4, the V gene TRBV12-3 or TRBV12-4; 10 positions match TRBD1. The CDR3 is made up of 14 amino acids. J gave up 8 bases and V 4 bases, and 4 bases lay outside the gene matches.

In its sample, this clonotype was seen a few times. CDR3 region: CASRGLAGPTAGDTQYF. The CDR3 DNA reads as TGTGCCAGCAGGGGACTAGCGGGACCTACCGCGGGAGATACGCAGTATTTT. The rearrangement joins TRBV6-2 or TRBV6-3 to TRBJ2-3; 13 bases are a match to TRBD2. CDR3 length: 17 amino acids. Germline-derived CDR1 and CDR2 are MNHEY and SVGEGT. V trimming: 6 bases; J trimming: 5 bases; junction bases outside the gene matches: 11.

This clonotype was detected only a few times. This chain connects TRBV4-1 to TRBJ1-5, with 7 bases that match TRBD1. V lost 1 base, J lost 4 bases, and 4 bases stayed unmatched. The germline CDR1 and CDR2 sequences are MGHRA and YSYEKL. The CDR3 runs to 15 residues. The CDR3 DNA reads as TGCGCCAGCAGCCAAGGGTCAGGGGGGAATCAGCCCCAGCATTTT. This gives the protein CASSQGSGGNQPQHF.

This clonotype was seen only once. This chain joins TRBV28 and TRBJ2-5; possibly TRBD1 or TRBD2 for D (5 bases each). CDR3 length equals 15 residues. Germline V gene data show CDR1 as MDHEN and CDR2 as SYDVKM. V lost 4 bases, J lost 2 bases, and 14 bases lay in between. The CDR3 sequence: CASSSPEGLQETQYF. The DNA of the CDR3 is TGTGCCAGCAGTTCCCCCGAGGGGCTTCAAGAGACCCAGTACTTC.